Listed below are T cell receptor beta chains from one sample, sequenced in a study of blood T cells in healthy people across ages. Using its own MiXCR run on the 5' RACE reads, TCRdb lists one record per CDR3 protein. This table holds some 1.4 million distinct CDR3 sequences, around two fifths found once. The sample comprised blood. The origin of the receptors is a woman between 18 and 30 years old in good health. Both conserved end residues are part of each CDR3. A D gene is named only where the DNA matches it firmly. Clone size, where shown, is once, few, many, or a class for clones that have expanded.

TRBD2,TRBJ2-4,TRBV2,.,CASSEAPSGIGGNIQYF,TGTGCCAGCAGTGAAGCGCCTAGCGGGATTGGGGGAAACATTCAGTACTTC
TRBD2,TRBJ2-1,TRBV7-9,.,CASSPQRLAGGNEQFF,TGTGCCAGCAGCCCCCAGCGTCTAGCGGGAGGGAATGAGCAGTTCTTC
.,TRBJ2-7,TRBV6-5,.,CASSYMERALQYF,TGTGCCAGCAGTTACATGGAAAGAGCACTTCAGTACTTC
TRBD1,TRBJ2-3,TRBV6-1,.,CASRSTDRGKGSTDTQYF,TGTGCCAGCAGGTCAACGGACAGGGGTAAAGGAAGCACAGATACGCAGTATTTT
.,TRBJ2-7,TRBV4-1,.,CASSPLGRDGSYEQYF,TGCGCCAGCAGCCCCTTGGGCAGGGACGGCTCCTACGAGCAGTACTTC
TRBD1,TRBJ2-1,TRBV7-9,.,CASSSPDRANNEQFF,TGTGCCAGCAGCTCCCCTGACAGGGCGAACAATGAGCAGTTCTTC
.,TRBJ2-1,TRBV10-3,many,CAISEGLSNEQFF,TGTGCCATCAGTGAGGGGTTAAGTAATGAGCAGTTCTTC
TRBD1,TRBJ1-1,TRBV5-1,many,CASSLMTGAGSPNTEAFF,TGCGCCAGCAGCTTGATGACAGGGGCCGGATCTCCGAACACTGAAGCTTTCTTT
.,TRBJ2-5,TRBV10-3,.,CAIRDYQETQYF,TGTGCCATCAGGGACTACCAAGAGACCCAGTACTTC
.,TRBJ2-1,TRBV12-3/TRBV12-4,.,CASSYMGGQFF,TGTGCCAGCAGTTATATGGGGGGGCAGTTCTTC
TRBD2,TRBJ2-3,TRBV20-1,.,CSTRDLSGGTDTQYF,TGCAGTACTAGAGATCTTAGCGGGGGTACAGATACGCAGTATTTT
TRBD1,TRBJ1-1,TRBV12-5,.,CASGLEGANTEAFF,TGTGCTAGTGGTTTGGAGGGGGCGAACACTGAAGCTTTCTTT
TRBD1,TRBJ1-2,TRBV5-1,.,CASSLRTGTSGGGYTF,TGCGCCAGCAGCTTAAGGACAGGGACGTCAGGCGGTGGCTACACCTTC
.,TRBJ2-7,TRBV25-1,.,CASSRVFVDEQYF,TGTGCCAGCAGTCGAGTTTTTGTCGACGAGCAGTACTTC
.,TRBJ1-3,TRBV6-1,.,CASRLGNTIYF,TGTGCCAGCAGACTCGGAAACACCATATATTTT
TRBD2,TRBJ2-7,TRBV6-5,few,CASSFLGTSGVHEQYF,TGTGCCAGCAGTTTCTTAGGGACTAGCGGGGTCCACGAGCAGTACTTC
TRBD2,TRBJ2-7,TRBV12-3/TRBV12-4,few,CASSASSGGPYEQYF,TGTGCCAGCAGTGCTTCTAGCGGGGGACCCTACGAGCAGTACTTC
TRBD2,TRBJ2-1,TRBV5-1,few,CASSSNSGTSGAREQFF,TGCGCCAGCAGCTCAAACTCCGGGACTAGCGGAGCTAGGGAGCAGTTCTTC
.,TRBJ2-7,TRBV4-1,.,CASSRSESDEQYF,TGCGCCAGCAGCCGGTCGGAGTCCGACGAGCAGTACTTC
.,TRBJ2-5,TRBV6-5,.,CASSYPTGAGDETQYF,TGTGCCAGCAGTTACCCGACAGGCGCAGGGGACGAGACCCAGTACTTC
TRBD2,TRBJ2-7,TRBV27,.,CASSLAGEHYEQYF,TGTGCCAGCAGCTTAGCGGGAGAACACTACGAGCAGTACTTC
.,TRBJ2-1,TRBV4-1,once,CASSHRARVGEQFF,TGCGCCAGCAGCCATAGGGCCAGGGTGGGTGAGCAGTTCTTC
.,TRBJ1-1,TRBV7-3,few,CASSAEGGMTEAFF,TGTGCCAGCAGCGCGGAGGGAGGAATGACTGAAGCTTTCTTT
TRBD2,TRBJ2-1,TRBV12-3/TRBV12-4,few,CASSSDATSGRAGLTYNEQFF,TGTGCCAGCAGTTCAGACGCGACTAGCGGGAGGGCCGGGCTCACCTACAATGAGCAGTTCTTC
TRBD2,TRBJ2-1,TRBV5-1,.,CASSRSGGLPPYNEQFF,TGCGCCAGCAGCAGGAGCGGGGGCCTCCCACCTTACAATGAGCAGTTCTTC
.,TRBJ2-7,TRBV5-6,many,CASSLTLTTSYEQYF,TGTGCCAGCAGCTTGACCCTGACAACTTCCTACGAGCAGTACTTC
.,TRBJ1-2,TRBV5-6,many,CASSPGGQNYGYTF,TGTGCCAGCAGCCCCGGAGGACAGAACTATGGCTACACCTTC
.,TRBJ2-7,TRBV7-2,once,CASSLLSAVYSYNEQYF,TGTGCCAGCAGCTTATTGTCTGCGGTCTACTCCTACAATGAGCAGTACTTC
.,TRBJ1-4,TRBV29-1,few,CSGQDWANEKLFF,TGCAGCGGGCAAGATTGGGCTAATGAAAAACTGTTTTTT
.,TRBJ1-1,TRBV9,.,CASSSFGEAFF,TGTGCCAGCAGCTCGTTTGGGGAAGCTTTCTTT
.,TRBJ1-1,TRBV27,.,CASSYRPPGAIGNTEAFF,TGTGCCAGCAGTTATAGGCCCCCAGGGGCGATAGGGAACACTGAAGCTTTCTTT
TRBD1,TRBJ1-4,TRBV20-1,.,CSARDRGTGGEKLFF,TGCAGTGCTAGAGATAGAGGGACAGGGGGTGAAAAACTGTTTTTT
.,TRBJ1-2,TRBV25-1,many,CASSTYTGLNGYTF,TGTGCCAGCAGTACTTATACAGGGTTGAACGGCTACACCTTC
.,TRBJ2-7,TRBV6-5,.,CASSIGTRYEQYF,TGTGCCAGCAGCATCGGGACACGCTACGAGCAGTACTTC
TRBD1,TRBJ2-1,TRBV5-4,few,CASSLLLGQARNEQFF,TGTGCCAGCAGCTTGTTATTAGGACAGGCTCGGAATGAGCAGTTCTTC
.,TRBJ2-6,TRBV29-1,.,CSVEDYEGTYPLSGANVLTF,TGCAGCGTTGAAGACTACGAAGGGACCTACCCCCTCTCTGGGGCCAACGTCCTGACTTTC
.,TRBJ2-1,TRBV6-1,few,CASNGLGSYNEQFF,TGTGCCAGCAACGGGCTGGGCTCCTACAATGAGCAGTTCTTC
TRBD1,TRBJ2-5,TRBV12-3/TRBV12-4,few,CASSLGGPGGETQYF,TGTGCCAGCAGTTTAGGAGGGCCAGGGGGAGAGACCCAGTACTTC
.,TRBJ2-1,TRBV29-1,many,CSVEVLDRNEQFF,TGCAGCGTTGAAGTCCTAGACAGGAATGAGCAGTTCTTC
.,TRBJ2-3,TRBV7-9,few,CASSAWDTQYF,TGTGCCAGCAGCGCGTGGGATACGCAGTATTTT
TRBD1,TRBJ1-1,TRBV20-1,.,CSARGGPGDTEAFF,TGCAGTGCAAGAGGGGGCCCCGGGGACACTGAAGCTTTCTTT
.,TRBJ2-4,TRBV11-2,.,CASSSLDQRNIQYF,TGTGCCAGCAGCTCCTTAGATCAAAGGAACATTCAGTACTTC